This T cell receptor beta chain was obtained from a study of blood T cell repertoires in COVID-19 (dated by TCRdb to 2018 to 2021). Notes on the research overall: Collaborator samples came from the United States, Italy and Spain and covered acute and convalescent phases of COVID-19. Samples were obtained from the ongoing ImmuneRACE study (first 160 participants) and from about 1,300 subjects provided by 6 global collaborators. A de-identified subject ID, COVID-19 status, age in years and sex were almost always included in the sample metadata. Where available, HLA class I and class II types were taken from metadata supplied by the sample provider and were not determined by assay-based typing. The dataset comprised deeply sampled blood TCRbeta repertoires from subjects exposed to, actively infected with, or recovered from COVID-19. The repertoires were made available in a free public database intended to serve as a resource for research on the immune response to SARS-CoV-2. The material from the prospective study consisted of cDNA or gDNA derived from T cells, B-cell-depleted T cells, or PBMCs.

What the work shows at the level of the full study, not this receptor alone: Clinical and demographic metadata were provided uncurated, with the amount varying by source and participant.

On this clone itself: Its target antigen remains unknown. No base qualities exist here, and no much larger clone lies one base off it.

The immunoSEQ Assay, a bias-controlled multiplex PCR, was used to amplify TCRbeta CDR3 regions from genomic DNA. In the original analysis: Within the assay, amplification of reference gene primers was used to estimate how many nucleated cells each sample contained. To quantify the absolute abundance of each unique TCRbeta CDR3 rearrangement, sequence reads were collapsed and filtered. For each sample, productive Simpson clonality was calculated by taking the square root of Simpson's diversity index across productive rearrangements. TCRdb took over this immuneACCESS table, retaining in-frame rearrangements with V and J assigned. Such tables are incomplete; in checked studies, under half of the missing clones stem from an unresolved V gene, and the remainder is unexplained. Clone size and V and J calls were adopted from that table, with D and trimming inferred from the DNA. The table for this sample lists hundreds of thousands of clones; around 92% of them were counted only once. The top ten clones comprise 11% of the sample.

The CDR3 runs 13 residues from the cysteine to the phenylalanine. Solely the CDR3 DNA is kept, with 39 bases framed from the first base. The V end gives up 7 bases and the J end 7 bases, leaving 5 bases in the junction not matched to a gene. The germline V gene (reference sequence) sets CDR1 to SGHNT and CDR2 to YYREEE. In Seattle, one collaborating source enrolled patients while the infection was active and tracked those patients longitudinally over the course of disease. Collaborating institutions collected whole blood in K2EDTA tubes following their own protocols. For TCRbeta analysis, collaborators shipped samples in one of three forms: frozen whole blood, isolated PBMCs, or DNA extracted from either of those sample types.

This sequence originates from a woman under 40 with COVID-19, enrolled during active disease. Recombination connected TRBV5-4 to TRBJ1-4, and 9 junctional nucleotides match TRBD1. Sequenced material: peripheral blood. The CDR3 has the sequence CASRDRVGEKLFF. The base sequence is TGTGCCAGCCGGGACAGGGTTGGTGAAAAACTGTTTTTT. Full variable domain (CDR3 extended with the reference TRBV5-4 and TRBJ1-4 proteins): ETGVTQSPTHLIKTRGQQVTLRCSSQSGHNTVSWYQQALGQGPQFIFQYYREEENGRGNFPPRFSGLQFPNYSSELNVNALELDDSALYLCASRDRVGEKLFFGSGTQLSVL.